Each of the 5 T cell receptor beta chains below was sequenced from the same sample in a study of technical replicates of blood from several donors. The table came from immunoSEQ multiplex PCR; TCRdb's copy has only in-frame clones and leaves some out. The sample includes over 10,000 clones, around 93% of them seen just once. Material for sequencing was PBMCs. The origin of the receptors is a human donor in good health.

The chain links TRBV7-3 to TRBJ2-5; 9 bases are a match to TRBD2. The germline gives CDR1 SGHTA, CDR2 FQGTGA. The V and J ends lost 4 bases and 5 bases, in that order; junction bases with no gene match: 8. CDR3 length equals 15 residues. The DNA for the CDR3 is TGTGCCAGCAGCTCGCCTAGCGGGAAGGAGGAGACCCAGTACTTC. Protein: CASSSPSGKEETQYF.

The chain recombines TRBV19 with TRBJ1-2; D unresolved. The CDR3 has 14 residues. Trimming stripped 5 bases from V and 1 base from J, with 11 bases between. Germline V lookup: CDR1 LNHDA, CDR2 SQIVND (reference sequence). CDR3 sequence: CASSSRGINYGYTF. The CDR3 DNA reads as TGTGCCAGTAGTTCTAGAGGCATTAACTATGGCTACACCTTC.

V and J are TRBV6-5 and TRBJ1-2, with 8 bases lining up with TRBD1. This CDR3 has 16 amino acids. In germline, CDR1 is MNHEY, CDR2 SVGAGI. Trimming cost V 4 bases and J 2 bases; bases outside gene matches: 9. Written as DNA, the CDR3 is TGTGCCAGCAGTTCCGCTCTCAGGGGGCGCAACTATGGCTACACCTTC. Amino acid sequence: CASSSALRGRNYGYTF.

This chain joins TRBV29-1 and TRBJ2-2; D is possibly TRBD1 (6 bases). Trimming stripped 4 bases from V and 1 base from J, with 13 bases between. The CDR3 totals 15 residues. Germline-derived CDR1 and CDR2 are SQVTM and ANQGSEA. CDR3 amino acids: CSVAGQPQNTGELFF. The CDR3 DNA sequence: TGCAGCGTTGCGGGACAACCGCAGAACACCGGGGAGCTGTTTTTT.

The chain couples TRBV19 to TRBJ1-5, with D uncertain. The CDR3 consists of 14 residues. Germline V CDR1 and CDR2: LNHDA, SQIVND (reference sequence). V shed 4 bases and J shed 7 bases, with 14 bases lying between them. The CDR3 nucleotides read TGTGCCAGTAGTACCCTTGAAGTGAGGCAGCCCCAGCATTTT. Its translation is CASSTLEVRQPQHF.